The 10 T cell receptor beta chains below were found in one sample sequenced in a study of shared clonotypes between healthy human individuals. Sequencing used immunoSEQ multiplex PCR; TCRdb keeps in-frame clones, though not all of them. The sample lists roughly 2.6 million clones; roughly nine tenths were seen once. The sample was naive CD4+ T cells sorted from blood. Subset defined: CD45RA+ positively selected. The receptors here all came from a man aged 18 to 35 in good health.

The chain combines TRBV6-1 with TRBJ2-7; TRBD1 matches 10 bases. The CDR3 spans 13 residues. CDR1 and CDR2 from the germline V gene are MNHNS and SASEGT. The junction had 3 bases not matched to a gene; V was cut back by 5 bases and J by 5 bases. The CDR3 DNA follows: TGTGCCAGCAGTCCGGGACAGGGGCACGAGCAGTACTTC. Its translation is CASSPGQGHEQYF.

The rearrangement joins TRBV6-1 to TRBJ1-2; possible D gene TRBD1, 6 bases. The ends were cut back, 6 bases at V and 4 bases at J, with 18 bases in the middle. Germline CDR1 MNHNS, CDR2 SASEGT. This CDR3 spans 15 amino acids. CDR3 nucleotide sequence: TGTGCCAGCAGCCCGGGGGGGCGAGGAGGCTATGGCTACACCTTC. It is translated as CASSPGGRGGYGYTF.

The chain combines TRBV7-9 with TRBJ2-7; tentative D call: TRBD1 (5 bases). Germline-derived CDR1 and CDR2 are SEHNR and FQNEAQ (reference sequence). CDR3 length: 15 residues. Trimming removed 1 base at V and 3 bases at J, with 13 bases between. CDR3 protein: CASSLVGQGYYEQYF. In DNA, the CDR3 is TGTGCCAGCAGCTTAGTAGGGCAGGGTTACTACGAGCAGTACTTC.

About this clone itself: The identical CDR3 is also encoded by other nucleotide sequences in the sample. This sequence joins TRBV7-2 and TRBJ1-1; possibly TRBD1 for D (5 bases). V lost 5 bases and J lost 1, with 8 bases in between. Germline V gives CDR1 SGHTA, CDR2 FQGNSA. This CDR3 comprises 13 residues. This chain's CDR3 is CASSTDRNTEAFF. In DNA, the CDR3 is TGTGCCAGCAGCACTGACAGGAACACTGAAGCTTTCTTT. The variable domain in full, with the rest retrieved from reference TRBV7-2 and TRBJ1-1, is GAGVSQSPSNKVTEKGKDVELRCDPISGHTALYWYRQSLGQGLEFLIYFQGNSAPDKSGLPSDRFSAERTGGSVSTLTIQRTQQEDSAVYLCASSTDRNTEAFFGQGTRLTVV.

This chain connects TRBV15 to TRBJ2-7; no firm D call. CDR1 and CDR2 from the germline V gene are LNHNV and YYDKDF (reference sequence). The germline V and J ends were trimmed by 0 bases and 4 bases, with 13 bases remaining between them. The CDR3 runs to 15 residues. CDR3 DNA: TGTGCCACCAGCAGAGATCGGATACAAACGTACGAGCAGTACTTC. This gives the protein CATSRDRIQTYEQYF. The full variable domain, its missing parts supplied by reference TRBV15 and TRBJ2-7, is DAMVIQNPRYQVTQFGKPVTLSCSQTLNHNVMYWYQQKSSQAPKLLFHYYDKDFNNEADTPDNFQSRRPNTSFCFLDIRSPGLGDTAMYLCATSRDRIQTYEQYFGPGTRLTVT.

The J gene is TRBJ2-1, the V gene TRBV2, with a tentative D call TRBD2 (6 bases). CDR3 length: 15 residues. Germline assignment: CDR1 SNHLY and CDR2 FYNNEI. V gave up 1 base and J gave up 4 bases, with 11 bases separating them. The CDR3 loop reads CASSEETSPYNEQFF. The DNA for the CDR3 is TGTGCCAGCAGTGAAGAAACTAGCCCTTACAATGAGCAGTTCTTC.

This rearrangement joins TRBV6-5 to TRBJ1-1; 8 positions match TRBD1. Germline V gives CDR1 MNHEY, CDR2 SVGAGI. The V segment lost 6 bases and the J segment 3 bases; nucleotides outside the gene matches: 6. The CDR3 contains 14 residues. The CDR3 sequence is CASRRGQGDTEAFF. The CDR3 region has the DNA TGTGCCAGCAGACGCGGACAGGGAGACACTGAAGCTTTCTTT.

The chain uses TRBV29-1 and TRBJ2-5, with 10 bases aligning to TRBD1. The J segment lost 5 bases and the V segment lost 3 bases, leaving 6 bases of the junction unmatched. Germline V gives CDR1 SQVTM, CDR2 ANQGSEA. The CDR3 sequence is 14 residues long. CDR3 sequence reads: CSVEVTGGRETQYF. The CDR3 region has the DNA TGCAGCGTTGAGGTGACAGGGGGCCGGGAGACCCAGTACTTC.

The chain joins TRBV2 to TRBJ1-2, with D possibly matching TRBD1 (6 bases). Trimming removed 4 bases at V and 4 bases at J, with 13 bases between. Germline CDR1 and CDR2: SNHLY and FYNNEI. The CDR3 sequence is 14 residues long. The CDR3 DNA reads TGTGCCAGCAGTGCCCAGGGGTCTGGCTATGGCTACACCTTC. Amino acids: CASSAQGSGYGYTF.

This clone was observed a few times. This sample also contains other DNA sequences that code for the same CDR3. J is TRBJ1-5 and V is TRBV29-1; D remains ambiguous. The CDR3 totals 12 residues. Deletions cut 4 bases from V and 1 base from J, with 5 bases between. Germline CDR1 SQVTM, CDR2 ANQGSEA. This CDR3 is CSVGGSNQPQHF. CDR3 DNA sequence: TGCAGCGTTGGTGGCAGCAATCAGCCCCAGCATTTT.